The entry that follows covers one T cell receptor beta chain sequence. The sample comes from a study of blood T cell repertoires in COVID-19. Study details: Donors in the United States, Italy and Spain gave samples during acute or convalescent COVID-19. Sample material is recorded as cDNA or gDNA derived from T cells, B-cell-depleted T cells, or PBMCs.

In the authors' workflow: By means of reference gene primer amplification, nucleated cell counts were estimated. Measured with immunoSEQ multiplex PCR; TCRdb has only the in-frame clones, and not every one. The D gene and trimming were derived from the DNA, and the V and J assignments and clone size from that table. Of approximately 140,000 clones listed, under 85% are singletons. The CDR3 covers 15 residues. The germline V gene encodes CDR1 SEHNR and CDR2 FQNEAQ (reference sequence). With V trimmed by 4 bases and J by 7 bases, 10 bases remained unmatched. The sample was peripheral blood. V and J are TRBV7-9 and TRBJ1-1; 9 bases fit TRBD1. The sequence was obtained from a man aged 35 to 55 with active or convalescent COVID-19. The CDR3 reads CASSSRGDRVVEAFF. CDR3 DNA: TGTGCCAGCAGCTCCCGGGGGGACAGGGTAGTTGAAGCTTTCTTT.